This passage covers 12 T cell receptor beta chains from one sample sequenced in a study of shared clonotypes between healthy human individuals. TCRdb's copy holds only in-frame clones and misses some; the assay was immunoSEQ multiplex PCR. Here the sample spans hundreds of thousands of clones, over 65% being singletons. The sample taken for sequencing was memory CD4+ T cells sorted from blood. Specified subset: CD45RA-negative fraction. The source is a woman younger than 45 in good health.

The V call is TRBV2, the J call TRBJ2-5; tentative D call: TRBD1 (6 bases). V lost 4 bases and J lost 4, with 13 bases in between. This CDR3 has 14 residues. Germline CDR1 reads SNHLY; CDR2 reads FYNNEI. Here the CDR3 DNA reads TGTGCCAGCAGTGTTCAGGGGCAGGGAGAGACCCAGTACTTC. This sequence encodes CASSVQGQGETQYF. Looking up the rest from reference TRBV2 and TRBJ2-5 gives the full variable domain: EPEVTQTPSHQVTQMGQEVILRCVPISNHLYFYWYRQILGQKVEFLVSFYNNEISEKSEIFDDQFSVERPDGSNFTLKIRSTKLEDSAMYFCASSVQGQGETQYFGPGTRLLVL.

Concerning this clone itself: The sample has other DNA sequences that encode this CDR3 too. The gene calls are TRBV5-1 and TRBJ2-7; D gene ambiguous. The CDR3 sequence is 13 residues long. V was trimmed by 0 bases and J by 1 base, leaving 5 bases between them. Germline V CDR1 and CDR2: SGHRS, YFSETQ. The CDR3 DNA sequence: TGCGCCAGCAGCTTGGAGGGTTCCTACGAGCAGTACTTC. Amino acid sequence: CASSLEGSYEQYF.

V usage is TRBV7-9 and J usage is TRBJ2-3; 7 bases are shared with TRBD2. V was clipped by 1 base and J by 5 bases; unmatched bases: 3. This CDR3 has 14 residues. The V gene's germline CDR1 is SEHNR and CDR2 FQNEAQ (reference sequence). The CDR3 here is CASSLDSSGDTQYF. The CDR3, as DNA: TGTGCCAGCAGCTTAGACTCTAGCGGAGATACGCAGTATTTT. Full variable domain (missing parts from reference TRBV7-9 and TRBJ2-3): DTGVSQNPRHKITKRGQNVTFRCDPISEHNRLYWYRQTLGQGPEFLTYFQNEAQLEKSRLLSDRFSAERPKGSFSTLEIQRTEQGDSAMYLCASSLDSSGDTQYFGPGTRLTVL.

This clone was found once. The rearrangement uses TRBV27 and TRBJ1-5; 12 nucleotides align to TRBD1. J gave up 6 bases and V 5 bases, and 17 bases lay outside the gene matches. The CDR3 consists of 19 residues. The germline CDR1 and CDR2 sequences are MNHEY and SMNVEV (reference sequence). The CDR3 sequence is CASSAQLPGQGAESQPQHF. As DNA, the CDR3 is TGTGCCAGCAGTGCTCAACTGCCGGGACAGGGGGCTGAGAGTCAGCCCCAGCATTTT.

This clone was picked up a small number of times. The chain is built from TRBV19 and TRBJ2-3; D not resolved. From germline, CDR1 is LNHDA and CDR2 SQIVND (reference sequence). The CDR3 consists of 18 residues. Trimming removed 5 bases from V and 4 bases from J, with 25 bases in between. The DNA of the CDR3 is TGTGCCAGTAGTTCAATAACCCTGGGTCCAGGCCTATCAGATACGCAGTATTTT. Amino acids: CASSSITLGPGLSDTQYF.

V usage is TRBV11-1 and J usage is TRBJ2-2; 13 bases match TRBD2. Trimming at V came to 4 bases and at J to 3 bases, leaving 2 bases not matched to a gene. CDR3 length equals 16 residues. Germline lookup yields CDR1 SGHAT and CDR2 FQDESV (reference sequence). CDR3 in amino acids: CASSSGLAGDTGELFF. In DNA, the CDR3 is TGTGCCAGCAGCTCCGGACTAGCGGGGGACACCGGGGAGCTGTTTTTT.

CDR3 loop: CATSSPGQRETQYF. Here the CDR3 DNA reads TGTGCCACCAGCAGTCCGGGACAGAGAGAGACCCAGTACTTC. This rearrangement joins TRBV15 to TRBJ2-5; 7 positions agree with TRBD1. Germline CDR1 LNHNV, CDR2 YYDKDF (reference sequence). With 3 bases clipped from V and 4 bases from J, the junction kept 5 bases outside the gene matches. The CDR3 is 14 residues long.

The rearrangement uses TRBV6-5 and TRBJ2-7, with a possible D match to TRBD1 (6 bases). CDR3 length: 14 residues. Trimming pared 2 bases from V and 2 bases from J, leaving 10 bases between. Per the germline V gene, CDR1 is MNHEY and CDR2 is SVGAGI. DNA of the CDR3: TGTGCCAGCAGTTACGCACGGGACACCTACGAGCAGTACTTC. This gives the protein CASSYARDTYEQYF.

The CDR3 region has the DNA TGTGCCAGCAGCGGACTAGCGGGAGAAAGGACCGGGGAGCTGTTTTTT. It encodes CASSGLAGERTGELFF. This sequence joins TRBV14 and TRBJ2-2, with 13 bases lining up with TRBD2. The CDR3 covers 16 residues. With 5 bases clipped from V and 5 bases from J, the junction kept 5 bases outside the gene matches. Germline V gene sequence: CDR1 SGHDN, CDR2 FVKESK. The whole variable domain, remainder taken from reference TRBV14 and TRBJ2-2, is EAGVTQFPSHSVIEKGQTVTLRCDPISGHDNLYWYRRVMGKEIKFLLHFVKESKQDESGMPNNRFLAERTGGTYSTLKVQPAELEDSGVYFCASSGLAGERTGELFFGEGSRLTVL.

As DNA, the CDR3 is TGTGCCAGCAGCGATCGGAGGACCCCCCAGGGGACCCAGTACTTC. Translating gives CASSDRRTPQGTQYF. The chain joins TRBV11-1 to TRBJ2-5; D may match TRBD1 or TRBD2 (5 bases each). Per germline, CDR1 SGHAT and CDR2 FQDESV (reference sequence). V shed 5 bases and J shed 7 bases, with 20 bases lying between them. The CDR3 runs 15 residues.

The gene calls are TRBV27 and TRBJ1-2; 11 bases are a match to TRBD1. With V trimmed by 8 bases and J by 5 bases, 7 bases remained unmatched. This CDR3 has 14 residues. Germline V CDR1 and CDR2: MNHEY, SMNVEV (reference sequence). The CDR3: CASARGQGAYGYTF. CDR3 sequence (DNA): TGTGCCAGCGCGCGAGGACAGGGGGCTTATGGCTACACCTTC.

The chain has TRBV29-1 and TRBJ2-7; 9 bases match TRBD1. CDR1 and CDR2 from the germline V gene are SQVTM and ANQGSEA. The CDR3 spans 15 residues. J gave up 5 bases and V 1 base, and 9 bases lay outside the gene matches. The CDR3 is CSVEAGGQGVHEQYF. The CDR3 DNA follows: TGCAGCGTTGAAGCTGGGGGACAGGGTGTTCACGAGCAGTACTTC.